The 9 T cell receptor beta chains below were found in one sample sequenced in a study of regulatory T cells in long-lasting Graves disease. CDR3-region Arm-PCR and iRepertoire HTBI primers produced the TCR beta libraries. TCRdb reprocessed the multiplex PCR reads via MiXCR and lists one record per CDR3 protein. The data show over 500,000 distinct CDR3 sequences, approximately 15% seen once. Specified time point: newly diagnosed GD, antithyroid drugs for less than 3 months. The TCR library was made from RNA that had been extracted from PBMCs in TRIzol. The same specimen was also included in a second study, on T cells in Graves' hyperthyroidism and ophthalmopathy.

The sequencing used peripheral blood mononuclear cells (PBMCs), collected at new diagnosis, from a patient treated with antithyroid drugs. Receptors originate from a woman aged 25 to 45 with Graves disease.

The chain carries TRBV7-9 and TRBJ1-6, with D uncertain. From germline, CDR1 is SEHNR and CDR2 FQNEAQ (reference sequence). CDR3 length equals 14 residues. V lost 7 bases, J lost 4 bases, and 11 bases lay in between. As DNA, the CDR3 is TGTGCCAGCACCATCTCCGGATATAATTCACCCCTCCACTTT. Its protein is CASTISGYNSPLHF.

The rearrangement links TRBV27 to TRBJ2-2; possible D gene TRBD2, 7 bases. The CDR3 length is 16 residues. The V end was cut by 5 bases, the J end by 6 bases, with 19 bases between. Germline V gene sequence: CDR1 MNHEY, CDR2 SMNVEV (reference sequence). CDR3 DNA: TGTGCCAGCAGTCCGGGGGCGGGAGAAAAGGCCGGGGAGCTGTTTTTT. Translation: CASSPGAGEKAGELFF.

This clonotype has just a few counts. This chain uses TRBV9 with TRBJ1-1, with 7 bases matching TRBD1. Gene TRBJ1-6 matches the end of the DNA better, so the J call may be wrong. This CDR3 is built from 14 residues. Per the germline V gene, CDR1 is SGDLS and CDR2 is YYNGEE. CDR3 sequence: CASSVTGVNSPLHF. The CDR3 bases are TGTGCCAGCAGCGTAACAGGGGTTAATTCACCCCTCCACTTT.

Of note for this clonotype: The final CDR3 position lacks the conserved phenylalanine or tryptophan, pointing to a likely read error. The rearrangement joins TRBV5-8 to TRBJ2-7; D not certain. With 7 bases removed from V and 0 bases from J, the gap between germline ends came to 8 bases. The germline V gene encodes CDR1 SGHTS and CDR2 YDEGEE. The length of the CDR3 is 12 residues. CDR3 protein: CASLVSSYEQYS. For the CDR3, the DNA is TGTGCCAGCCTAGTGAGCTCCTACGAGCAGTACTCC.

V gene TRBV7-9 combines with J gene TRBJ2-7; TRBD1 aligns across 7 bases. Germline V gene sequence: CDR1 SEHNR, CDR2 FQNEAQ (reference sequence). This CDR3 is built from 18 residues. After removal of 3 bases from V and 0 bases from J, the junction contained 14 bases not matched to a gene. This CDR3 reads CASSFSGQAVNPSYEQYF. CDR3 in DNA: TGTGCCAGCAGCTTTTCCGGACAGGCGGTAAATCCCTCCTACGAGCAGTACTTC.

This clonotype was seen more than once but under ten times. The CDR3 reads CASRGLAGWETQYF. In DNA, the CDR3 is TGTGCCAGCAGGGGACTAGCGGGATGGGAGACCCAGTACTTC. The chain joins TRBV28 to TRBJ2-5, with 13 bases lining up with TRBD2. In germline, CDR1 is MDHEN, CDR2 SYDVKM. Trimming cost V 6 bases and J 5 bases; bases outside gene matches: 3. CDR3 length: 14 residues.

The chain couples TRBV27 to TRBJ2-3; 10 bases map to TRBD2. Germline V gene lookup returns CDR1 MNHEY and CDR2 SMNVEV (reference sequence). J lost 3 bases, V lost 5 bases, and 11 bases had no gene match. This CDR3 region has 17 residues. The CDR3 nucleotides read TGTGCCAGCAGTCCACCCTGGGGACTAGCGAGTACAGATACGCAGTATTTT. Protein sequence: CASSPPWGLASTDTQYF.

This sequence joins TRBV2 and TRBJ1-6; the D gene is possibly TRBD1 (5 bases). Germline CDR1 is SNHLY and CDR2 is FYNNEI. The CDR3 covers 14 residues. V gave up 4 bases and J gave up 11 bases, with 15 bases separating them. The CDR3 sequence: CASSVDTRGAPLHF. CDR3 nucleotide sequence: TGTGCCAGCAGTGTGGACACCCGAGGGGCACCCCTCCACTTT.

This clonotype was observed many times. This sequence joins TRBV27 and TRBJ1-4; no firm D call. The CDR3 loop spans 14 amino acids. V gave up 5 bases and J gave up 0 bases, with 7 bases separating them. Per germline, CDR1 MNHEY and CDR2 SMNVEV (reference sequence). CDR3 nucleotide sequence: TGTGCCAGCAGTCATCTATCAACTAATGAAAAACTGTTTTTT. Translating it yields CASSHLSTNEKLFF.